The 28 T cell receptor beta chains below come from one sample, sequenced in a study of T-cell reconstitution after alpha-beta-depleted transplantation in children. Molecular barcoding with unique molecular identifiers was used for the TCRbeta library. One entry per CDR3 protein results from TCRdb running MiXCR on the PCR reads. The sample shows 100,000 to 120,000 distinct CDR3 sequences, 10% of them seen only once. The sample in question was PBMCs from the stem cell graft donor, obtained from the stem cell graft. The source of these receptors is a human donor who donated a stem cell graft to a child with acute lymphoblastic leukemia.

V and J are TRBV5-1 and TRBJ2-3; TRBD2 might be the D (6 bases). V was trimmed by 3 bases and J by 0 bases, leaving 14 bases between them. The germline V gene encodes CDR1 SGHRS and CDR2 YFSETQ. CDR3 size: 16 residues. The CDR3, as DNA: TGCGCCAGCAGCTACACCCGGGGGTGGAGCACAGATACGCAGTATTTT. Its protein is CASSYTRGWSTDTQYF.

In its sample, this clonotype was seen many times. The V call is TRBV29-1, the J call TRBJ1-1, with 7 bases aligning to TRBD1. The CDR3 totals 13 residues. The trim removed 4 bases at V and 3 bases at J, leaving 5 bases unmatched. Germline assignment: CDR1 SQVTM and CDR2 ANQGSEA. The CDR3 loop is CSVVTGVYTEAFF. The CDR3 DNA reads as TGCAGCGTTGTAACAGGGGTGTACACTGAAGCTTTCTTT.

Ten or more counts support this clonotype. The chain carries TRBV29-1 and TRBJ2-5, with D possibly called TRBD1 or TRBD2 (5 bases each). V was trimmed by 7 bases and J by 13 bases, leaving 19 bases between them. The CDR3 is made up of 11 amino acids. Germline V lookup: CDR1 SQVTM, CDR2 ANQGSEA. CDR3 protein: CSGEGQGTVYF. In DNA, the CDR3 is TGCAGCGGAGAGGGGCAGGGAACGGTGTACTTC.

This clonotype was recorded many times. The V gene is TRBV18, the J gene TRBJ2-1, with D possibly being TRBD2 (7 bases). V dropped 3 bases and J dropped 3 bases, with 15 bases sitting between them. The CDR3 runs 16 residues. From germline, CDR1 is KGHSH and CDR2 LQKENI. CDR3 sequence reads: CASSPIKGGDYNEQFF. The CDR3, as DNA: TGTGCCAGCTCACCGATTAAAGGGGGGGACTACAATGAGCAGTTCTTC.

Many counts were recorded for this clonotype. The chain is built from TRBV7-2 and TRBJ2-1, with D hard to call. CDR1 and CDR2 (germline): SGHTA, FQGNSA. This CDR3 has 14 amino acids. Trimming removed 6 bases from V and 6 bases from J, with 15 bases in between. The chain's CDR3 is CASSFHDRLNEQFF. Written as DNA, the CDR3 is TGTGCCAGCAGTTTCCATGACCGTCTCAATGAGCAGTTCTTC.

This clonotype has ten or more counts. The rearrangement uses TRBV7-2 and TRBJ1-6; 7 bases align to TRBD1. V shed 3 bases and J 8 bases; nucleotides not matched to a gene: 13. In germline, CDR1 is SGHTA, CDR2 FQGNSA. There are 17 residues in the CDR3. CDR3 sequence: CASSFSTPRGMDSPLHF. The CDR3, as DNA: TGTGCCAGCAGCTTTAGTACCCCCAGGGGGATGGATTCACCCCTCCACTTT.

This clonotype was detected many times. This chain links TRBV28 with TRBJ2-2; D could derive from TRBD1 or TRBD2 (7 bases each). Germline CDR1 reads MDHEN; CDR2 reads SYDVKM. The CDR3 has 14 residues. Trimming shortened V by 5 bases and J by 4 bases, and 11 bases separated the two germline ends. CDR3 protein: CASSPGGGTGELFF. In nucleotides, the CDR3 is TGTGCCAGCAGTCCAGGGGGGGGCACCGGGGAGCTGTTTTTT. Based on the CDR3 plus reference TRBV28 and TRBJ2-2, the full variable domain is DVKVTQSSRYLVKRTGEKVFLECVQDMDHENMFWYRQDPGLGLRLIYFSYDVKMKEKGDIPEGYSVSREKKERFSLILESASTNQTSMYLCASSPGGGTGELFFGEGSRLTVL.

The sample holds a few counts of this clonotype. The chain joins TRBV20-1 to TRBJ1-5; D is unclear. The V and J ends lost 5 bases and 3 bases respectively, with 23 bases between them. CDR1 and CDR2 (germline): DFQATT, SNEGSKA (reference sequence). CDR3 length: 17 amino acids. The DNA for the CDR3 is TGCAGTGCTCTTTCAGATTTTGACGGATTATACAATCAGCCCCAGCATTTT. It yields the protein CSALSDFDGLYNQPQHF.

This clonotype was observed at least ten times. The gene calls are TRBV29-1 and TRBJ2-1; TRBD2 matches 15 bases. This CDR3 has 19 residues. Germline values: CDR1 SQVTM, CDR2 ANQGSEA. J lost 1 base, V lost 6 bases, and 13 bases had no gene match. The CDR3 loop is CSVIGLAGGLSVSYNEQFF. CDR3 bases: TGCAGCGTGATCGGACTAGCGGGGGGGCTAAGTGTTTCCTACAATGAGCAGTTCTTC.

Many counts were recorded for this clonotype. The rearrangement uses TRBV12-5 and TRBJ1-1; a possible D gene is TRBD1 (5 bases). The V gene lost 6 bases and the J gene lost 1 base, with 9 bases spanning the gap. The CDR3 totals 13 residues. Germline V gene sequence: CDR1 LGHNT, CDR2 FRNRAP. The CDR3 DNA reads as TGTGCTAGTGGACCCGGGGGGAACACTGAAGCTTTCTTT. Translated: CASGPGGNTEAFF.

This clonotype was recorded many times. The genes are TRBV6-5 and TRBJ2-1; 10 positions match TRBD2. The CDR3 runs 15 residues. Germline CDR1 reads MNHEY; CDR2 reads SVGAGI. V lost 7 bases, J lost 7 bases, and 10 bases stayed unmatched. CDR3 DNA: TGTGCCAGCAATCCAGCGGGGGGGGCTCGGAATGAGCAGTTCTTC. It encodes CASNPAGGARNEQFF.

This clonotype was counted many times. This chain uses TRBV7-8 with TRBJ1-5; no clear D gene. CDR3 length: 15 residues. CDR1 and CDR2 from the germline V gene are SGHVS and FQNEAQ. The V gene lost 4 bases and the J gene lost 4 bases, with 14 bases spanning the gap. This CDR3 is CASSSRPDGNQPQHF. CDR3 coding DNA: TGTGCCAGCAGCTCCCGGCCGGATGGGAATCAGCCCCAGCATTTT. The full variable domain, in which reference TRBV7-8 and TRBJ1-5 provide the parts outside the CDR3, is GAGVSQSPRYKVAKRGQDVALRCDPISGHVSLFWYQQALGQGPEFLTYFQNEAQLDKSGLPSDRFFAERPEGSVSTLKIQRTQQEDSAVYLCASSSRPDGNQPQHFGDGTRLSIL.

This clonotype was counted ten times or more. This chain uses TRBV20-1 with TRBJ2-5; 13 nucleotides agree with TRBD2. Germline V CDR1 and CDR2: DFQATT, SNEGSKA (reference sequence). Unmatched junction bases numbered 4, after V lost 3 bases and J lost 3 bases. The CDR3 runs to 15 residues. The CDR3: CSASLLAGGEETQYF. The CDR3 DNA follows: TGCAGTGCTAGTCTACTAGCGGGAGGGGAAGAGACCCAGTACTTC.

For this clonotype: Being one base from a much bigger clone, this may be a read error. The rearrangement joins TRBV3-1 to TRBJ1-2, with a possible D match to TRBD1 (5 bases). There are 15 residues in the CDR3. Germline CDR1 LGHDT, CDR2 YNNKEL (reference sequence). The CDR3 here is CATSQAQGSSYGYTF. CDR3 in DNA: TGTGCCACCAGCCAAGCGCAGGGATCCTCCTATGGCTACACCTTC.

In this sample, this clonotype turned up many times. The chain recombines TRBV16 with TRBJ1-1, with D possibly matching TRBD1 (5 bases). Germline-derived CDR1 and CDR2 are KGHSY and FQNENV. V was shortened by 2 bases and J by 2 bases, with 12 bases between the two germline ends. CDR3 length equals 15 residues. CDR3 sequence: CASSQRWTTNTEAFF. The CDR3, as DNA: TGTGCCAGCAGCCAACGGTGGACAACTAACACTGAAGCTTTCTTT.

This clonotype was seen repeatedly, ten times or more. The chain recombines TRBV12-3 or TRBV12-4 with TRBJ1-4, with TRBD1 identical over 7 bases. V dropped 6 bases and J dropped 8; count of bases not matched to a gene: 6. The CDR3 has 13 residues. CDR3 nucleotide sequence: TGTGCCAGCAGAAGACAGGGTGGAGAAAAACTGTTTTTT. It yields the protein CASRRQGGEKLFF.

The V gene is TRBV29-1, the J gene TRBJ2-7; no reliable D call. CDR3 length: 12 residues. V dropped 4 bases and J dropped 0 bases, with 7 bases sitting between them. CDR1 is SQVTM, CDR2 ANQGSEA, per germline. The CDR3 DNA reads as TGCAGCGTTGTCTGGAGCTCCTACGAGCAGTACTTC. It encodes CSVVWSSYEQYF.

This clonotype occurred many times. V usage is TRBV21-1 and J usage is TRBJ1-1. TRBV21-1 is a listed pseudogene. The CDR3 has 12 residues. The CDR3 loop is CASSWENTEAFF. CDR3 coding DNA: TGTGCCAGCAGTTGGGAGAACACTGAAGCTTTCTTT.

This clonotype was counted many times. The chain has TRBV30 and TRBJ2-7; D may be TRBD2 (6 bases). The CDR3 length is 14 residues. Trimming shortened V by 3 bases and J by 3 bases, and 15 bases separated the two germline ends. The V gene's germline CDR1 is GTSNPN and CDR2 SVGIG (reference sequence). In nucleotides, the CDR3 is TGTGCCTGGAGGGCGAATAGCGGAAACTACGAGCAGTACTTC. Residues: CAWRANSGNYEQYF.

At least ten counts were recorded for this clonotype. This chain connects TRBV4-3 to TRBJ2-7; D tentatively fits TRBD1 or TRBD2 (6 bases each). The CDR3 covers 15 residues. The V gene's germline CDR1 is LGHNA and CDR2 YSLEER. V was clipped by 4 bases and J by 7 bases, with 20 bases between them. The CDR3 spells CASSRNPRGADEQYF. CDR3 nucleotides: TGCGCCAGCAGCCGGAACCCGAGGGGGGCTGATGAGCAGTACTTC.

A remark on this clonotype: Sequence at one end of the junction differs from germline and may be a read error. This chain joins TRBV5-1 and TRBJ2-3; no firm D call. CDR3 length: 13 residues. Germline CDR1 is SGHRS and CDR2 is YFSETQ. This chain's CDR3 is CARSSSSTDTQYF. The CDR3 DNA sequence: TGTGCCAGGAGCTCCAGTAGCACAGATACGCAGTATTTT. The full variable domain, rest sourced from reference TRBV5-1 and TRBJ2-3, is KAGVTQTPRYLIKTRGQQVTLSCSPISGHRSVSWYQQTPGQGLQFLFEYFSETQRNKGNFPGRFSGRQFSNSRSEMNVSTLELGDSALYLCARSSSSTDTQYFGPGTRLTVL.

This clonotype was detected many times. This rearrangement joins TRBV12-3 or TRBV12-4 to TRBJ1-1; D is perhaps TRBD1 (5 bases). The CDR3 spans 14 residues. Deletions cut 3 bases from V and 1 base from J, with 9 bases between. CDR3 sequence: CASSFGGRNTEAFF. The CDR3 nucleotides are TGTGCCAGCAGTTTCGGGGGGAGGAACACTGAAGCTTTCTTT.

In its sample, this clonotype was seen many times. The CDR3 DNA reads TGCAGTGCTAGTGGGGGCCCGGGGGGCTCCTACGAGCAGTACTTC. As protein: CSASGGPGGSYEQYF. The chain links TRBV20-1 to TRBJ2-7; D is possibly TRBD2 (7 bases). Trimming pared 3 bases from V and 0 bases from J, leaving 15 bases between. In germline, CDR1 is DFQATT, CDR2 SNEGSKA (reference sequence). The CDR3 is 15 amino acids.

A note on this clonotype: This may be a read error: a much more frequent sequence differs by one nucleotide. This rearrangement joins TRBV29-1 to TRBJ1-2, with a weak D call TRBD1 (5 bases). Looked up from germline, CDR1 is SQVTM and CDR2 is ANQGSEA. CDR3 length: 13 amino acids. Trimming took 0 bases from V and 7 from J, leaving 12 bases between them. CDR3 amino acids: CSVEDKGLGGYTF. The CDR3 DNA reads as TGCAGCGTTGAAGATAAGGGGCTGGGTGGCTACACCTTC.

This clonotype came up many times. The chain is built from TRBV29-1 and TRBJ2-1; D is undetermined. Trimming took 1 base from V and 10 from J, leaving 14 bases between them. The CDR3 runs 13 residues. CDR1 and CDR2 from the germline V gene are SQVTM and ANQGSEA. In DNA form, the CDR3 reads TGCAGCGTTGAAGTGACCCTCCCCGGAGAGCAGTTCTTC. Its protein product is CSVEVTLPGEQFF.

This clonotype was picked up many times. This chain connects TRBV9 to TRBJ2-6; D gene ambiguous. The CDR3 is made up of 15 amino acids. Germline CDR1 SGDLS, CDR2 YYNGEE. Trimming left V 6 bases short and J 0 bases short, with 10 bases between. As DNA, the CDR3 is TGTGCCAGCACCCAATTCTCCTCTGGGGCCAACGTCCTGACTTTC. It yields the protein CASTQFSSGANVLTF.

Many counts were recorded for this clonotype. The V call is TRBV4-2, the J call TRBJ2-1, with 11 bases that match TRBD2. V was pared by 6 bases and J by 6 bases, with 7 bases of the junction left unmatched. This CDR3 region has 15 residues. From germline, CDR1 is LGHNA and CDR2 YNFKEQ. The CDR3 loop reads CASSLVAGGGNEQFF. The CDR3 bases are TGTGCCAGCAGTCTTGTAGCGGGGGGGGGCAATGAGCAGTTCTTC.

This clonotype was found many times. The gene calls are TRBV29-1 and TRBJ1-2, with D tentatively TRBD1 (5 bases). V shed 2 bases and J shed 4 bases, with 11 bases lying between them. The CDR3 runs to 13 residues. CDR1 and CDR2 from the germline V gene are SQVTM and ANQGSEA. CDR3 bases: TGCAGCGTTGAACTCGGTGGGACCTATGGCTACACCTTC. Amino acid sequence: CSVELGGTYGYTF.